These 23 T cell receptor beta chains were sequenced from one sample in a study of a mutant IDH1 vaccine in newly diagnosed glioma. The method was immunoSEQ multiplex PCR; TCRdb's version includes in-frame clones alone and lacks a portion of them. The table has under 65,000 clones, roughly 80% seen once; the top ten hold nearly 20%. Described time point: baseline, week 1 (first vaccination visit). Indicated treatment: pre-vaccination baseline after standard-of-care therapy. This sample comprised PBMCs, obtained from a glioma patient treated with radiotherapy, temozolomide or both. Every receptor here comes from a man between 18 and 29 years old with glioma.

J is TRBJ2-5 and V is TRBV6-1; 7 bases match TRBD1. The V gene end was trimmed by 11 bases and the J gene end by 2 bases; junction bases not matched to a gene: 8. The length of the CDR3 is 13 residues. Germline CDR1 is MNHNS and CDR2 is SASEGT. CDR3 sequence: CASSVGQQETQYF. CDR3 coding DNA: TGTGCCTCTTCGGTGGGACAGCAAGAGACCCAGTACTTC.

The rearrangement uses TRBV4-2 and TRBJ1-1, with D unclear. The CDR3 consists of 14 residues. V lost 4 bases, J lost 1 base, and 10 bases lay in between. Germline-derived CDR1 and CDR2 are LGHNA and YNFKEQ. CDR3 sequence reads: CASSPPGKNTEAFF. As DNA, the CDR3 is TGTGCCAGCAGCCCCCCAGGAAAGAACACTGAAGCTTTCTTT.

The J gene is TRBJ2-1, the V gene TRBV7-2; D remains unclear. V was trimmed by 5 bases and J by 1 base, leaving 9 bases between them. This CDR3 region has 14 residues. Germline CDR1 is SGHTA and CDR2 is FQGNSA. CDR3 sequence: CASSPSGSYNEQFF. CDR3 nucleotides: TGTGCCAGCAGCCCCTCAGGATCCTACAATGAGCAGTTCTTC.

This clone was seen once. The chain carries TRBV30 and TRBJ2-7; TRBD1 aligns across 7 bases. CDR3 size: 15 residues. The germline V gene has CDR1 GTSNPN and CDR2 SVGIG (reference sequence). Germline trimming cut 1 base from V and 4 bases from J; bases unmatched to any gene: 10. This chain's CDR3 is CAWSEEQGLRYEQYF. CDR3 coding DNA: TGTGCCTGGAGTGAAGAACAGGGGCTACGTTACGAGCAGTACTTC.

This chain connects TRBV27 to TRBJ1-5, with D perhaps matching TRBD1 (5 bases). Trimming cost V 5 bases and J 1 base, with 9 bases left between them. Germline V gene data show CDR1 as MNHEY and CDR2 as SMNVEV (reference sequence). The length of the CDR3 is 14 residues. The CDR3 is CASSQGLSNQPQHF. The CDR3 DNA sequence: TGTGCCAGCAGTCAGGGACTGAGCAATCAGCCCCAGCATTTT.

The chain carries TRBV19 and TRBJ1-1, with a possible D match to TRBD1 (5 bases). CDR3 length: 15 amino acids. Germline CDR1 reads LNHDA; CDR2 reads SQIVND (reference sequence). V was trimmed by 6 bases and J by 4 bases, leaving 18 bases between them. CDR3 loop: CASSNRRELSTEAFF. In DNA, the CDR3 is TGTGCCAGTAGCAACAGGAGGGAACTTAGCACTGAAGCTTTCTTT.

This chain joins TRBV30 and TRBJ1-5; D is unclear. V gave up 1 base and J gave up 0 bases, with 19 bases separating them. This CDR3 comprises 18 residues. Germline V gene data show CDR1 as GTSNPN and CDR2 as SVGIG (reference sequence). CDR3 amino acids: CAWSGSRTFLYSNQPQHF. As DNA, the CDR3 is TGTGCCTGGAGTGGCTCTCGGACCTTTTTATATAGCAATCAGCCCCAGCATTTT.

The V gene is TRBV30, the J gene TRBJ2-7, with D possibly matching TRBD2 (5 bases). The CDR3 runs to 15 residues. V shed 5 bases and J shed 5 bases, with 22 bases lying between them. Germline CDR1 reads GTSNPN; CDR2 reads SVGIG (reference sequence). The CDR3 here is CAWRARVLLTHEQYF. As DNA, the CDR3 is TGTGCCTGGCGAGCGCGGGTCCTGCTCACCCACGAGCAGTACTTC.

The count of this clone is one. The V and J genes are TRBV28 and TRBJ2-5; D gene ambiguous. V was cut by 5 bases and J by 3 bases, with 13 bases left in between. The germline gives CDR1 MDHEN, CDR2 SYDVKM. The CDR3 sequence is 14 residues long. Here the CDR3 DNA reads TGTGCCAGCAGTCACCTAGGGATAGAAGAGACCCAGTACTTC. Translating gives CASSHLGIEETQYF.

There are a few counts of this clone. V gene TRBV4-1 combines with J gene TRBJ1-2, with D perhaps matching TRBD1 (5 bases). The CDR3 spans 14 residues. The V end was cut by 0 bases, the J end by 7 bases, with 12 bases between. The V gene's germline CDR1 is MGHRA and CDR2 YSYEKL. The CDR3 sequence: CASSQDTGFLGYTF. For the CDR3, the DNA is TGCGCCAGCAGCCAAGATACAGGTTTTCTTGGCTACACCTTC.

The chain recombines TRBV7-8 with TRBJ2-7; tentatively, D is TRBD2 (5 bases). The CDR3 sequence is 18 residues long. Trimming stripped 0 bases from V and 2 bases from J, with 20 bases between. The germline V gene has CDR1 SGHVS and CDR2 FQNEAQ. The CDR3 is CASSLALTLGILPYEQYF. CDR3 nucleotides: TGTGCCAGCAGCTTAGCCCTGACACTCGGGATCTTACCCTACGAGCAGTACTTC.

The chain has TRBV27 and TRBJ2-7, with TRBD2 matching over 13 bases. V lost 5 bases and J lost 2; bases outside the gene matches: 3. The CDR3 is 15 residues long. CDR1 MNHEY and CDR2 SMNVEV come from the germline V gene (reference sequence). CDR3 sequence: CASSALAGGPYEQYF. CDR3 DNA: TGTGCCAGCAGTGCACTAGCGGGAGGGCCCTACGAGCAGTACTTC.

This clone has a handful of counts. This chain links TRBV6-6 with TRBJ1-1, with no clear D. Trimming removed 7 bases at V and 2 bases at J, with 5 bases between. The CDR3 has 11 residues. CDR1 is MNHNY and CDR2 is SVGAGI in the germline V gene (reference sequence). This CDR3 is CASNLNTEAFF. DNA for the CDR3: TGTGCCAGCAACCTTAACACTGAAGCTTTCTTT.

This clone came up a few times. The CDR3 reads CASSGRTGGVTEAFF. CDR3 nucleotide sequence: TGTGCCAGCAGCGGAAGGACAGGGGGAGTTACTGAAGCTTTCTTT. V gene TRBV7-9 combines with J gene TRBJ1-1, with 10 bases matching TRBD1. Losses at the gene ends were 5 bases for V and 5 bases for J; bases not matched to a gene: 8. The length of the CDR3 is 15 residues. Germline assignment: CDR1 SEHNR and CDR2 FQNEAQ (reference sequence). Variable domain in full (rest from reference TRBV7-9 and TRBJ1-1): DTGVSQNPRHKITKRGQNVTFRCDPISEHNRLYWYRQTLGQGPEFLTYFQNEAQLEKSRLLSDRFSAERPKGSFSTLEIQRTEQGDSAMYLCASSGRTGGVTEAFFGQGTRLTVV.

The chain couples TRBV10-1 to TRBJ2-1, with 16 bases that match TRBD2. J lost 10 bases, V lost 10 bases, and 7 bases had no gene match. CDR3 length: 14 residues. Per the germline V gene, CDR1 is WNHNN and CDR2 is SYGVQD (reference sequence). Here the CDR3 DNA reads TGCGCCATCCCCGGGACTAGCGGGAGGGGAGAGCAGTTCTTC. This sequence encodes CAIPGTSGRGEQFF.

This clone came up a few times. The J gene is TRBJ2-3, the V gene TRBV7-9; no firm D call. CDR1 is SEHNR, CDR2 FQNEAQ, per germline (reference sequence). This CDR3 is 12 amino acids long. Trimming cost V 5 bases and J 4 bases, with 7 bases left between them. CDR3 protein: CASSPLADTQYF. For the CDR3, the DNA is TGTGCCAGCAGCCCCCTCGCAGATACGCAGTATTTT.

This rearrangement joins TRBV6-6 to TRBJ1-1; possibly TRBD1 for D (5 bases). The CDR3 has 15 residues. The germline gives CDR1 MNHNY, CDR2 SVGAGI (reference sequence). V gave up 2 bases and J gave up 1 base, with 11 bases separating them. CDR3 in DNA: TGTGCCAGCAGTTACGGGGGTCTAGGGAACACTGAAGCTTTCTTT. Its translation: CASSYGGLGNTEAFF.

The V and J genes are TRBV6-6 and TRBJ1-1; D is undetermined. This CDR3 region has 12 residues. Germline V gives CDR1 MNHNY, CDR2 SVGAGI (reference sequence). The V end lost 6 bases, the J end lost 8 bases, and 13 bases lay between the germline ends. The CDR3 region is CASRRIESEAFF. CDR3 in DNA: TGTGCCAGCAGGCGCATAGAGTCGGAAGCTTTCTTT.

V usage is TRBV30 and J usage is TRBJ2-5, with 9 bases identical to TRBD2. CDR1 and CDR2 from the germline V gene are GTSNPN and SVGIG (reference sequence). The CDR3 loop spans 14 amino acids. V was pared by 0 bases and J by 7 bases, with 6 bases of the junction left unmatched. CDR3: CAWSVRLAVPTQYF. For the CDR3, the DNA is TGTGCCTGGAGTGTAAGACTAGCGGTGCCGACCCAGTACTTC.

The rearrangement uses TRBV2 and TRBJ1-2; 7 nucleotides align to TRBD1. CDR3 length: 13 residues. V was clipped by 7 bases and J by 2 bases; unmatched bases: 4. The V gene's germline CDR1 is SNHLY and CDR2 FYNNEI. The CDR3 DNA follows: TGTGCCAGCATTGCGGACAGGAACTATGGCTACACCTTC. It codes for CASIADRNYGYTF.

The V call is TRBV7-2, the J call TRBJ2-5, with 9 bases aligning to TRBD1. Unmatched junction bases numbered 7, after V lost 3 bases and J lost 5 bases. Germline CDR1 reads SGHTA; CDR2 reads FQGNSA. The CDR3 covers 15 residues. The chain's CDR3 is CASSFLGQGRETQYF. For the CDR3, the DNA is TGTGCCAGCAGCTTCCTGGGACAGGGCCGGGAGACCCAGTACTTC.

V gene TRBV9 combines with J gene TRBJ1-1; 7 bases are shared with TRBD1. J was trimmed by 7 bases and V by 4 bases; bases with no gene match: 10. Germline V CDR1 and CDR2: SGDLS, YYNGEE. CDR3 length: 14 residues. Written as DNA, the CDR3 is TGTGCCAGCAGCTCTCGGACAGGTCGGGGTGAAGCTTTCTTT. As protein: CASSSRTGRGEAFF.

V is TRBV30 and J is TRBJ1-2, with 9 bases aligning to TRBD1. V lost 2 bases to trimming and J lost 2 bases; unmatched junction nucleotides: 3. This CDR3 has 14 amino acids. Per germline, CDR1 GTSNPN and CDR2 SVGIG (reference sequence). Here the CDR3 reads CAWSTGTGNYGYTF. In DNA form, the CDR3 reads TGTGCCTGGAGTACTGGGACAGGGAACTATGGCTACACCTTC.